These T cell receptor beta chains were read from a single sample in a study of cytomegalovirus exposure and HLA in healthy donors. Method: immunoSEQ multiplex PCR; TCRdb's copy keeps in-frame clones and lacks some. The sample holds under 200,000 clones, around 78% seen once. What was sequenced was PBMCs. The receptors were sampled from a woman younger than 45 in good health and CMV-seropositive. The CDR3 runs from the conserved cysteine through the conserved F or W. A D gene is named only where the DNA matches it firmly.

v_gene: TRBV18
d_gene: NA
CDR3aa: CASSPTTANTEAFF

v_gene: TRBV10-3
d_gene: TRBD2
CDR3aa: CAISESNSGRNIQYF

v_gene: TRBV7-2
d_gene: TRBD1
CDR3aa: CASSKDRASYEQYF

v_gene: TRBV2
d_gene: NA
CDR3aa: CASSPLGGLQYGYTF

v_gene: TRBV2
d_gene: NA
CDR3aa: CASSVRGGAHTDTQYF

v_gene: TRBV6-5
d_gene: TRBD2
CDR3aa: CASSYFGGDTGELFF

v_gene: TRBV25-1
d_gene: NA
CDR3aa: CASSKTFGGDVGSPLHF

v_gene: TRBV29-1
d_gene: NA
CDR3aa: CTAGSSPNEQYF

v_gene: TRBV6-1
d_gene: NA
CDR3aa: CASRDGQFLTGELFF

v_gene: TRBV7-2
d_gene: TRBD1
CDR3aa: CASSPENRGGYTF

v_gene: TRBV7-2
d_gene: TRBD1
CDR3aa: CASSSTGTGGYNEQFF

v_gene: TRBV5-1
d_gene: NA
CDR3aa: CASSPRAQGTYEQYF

v_gene: TRBV2
d_gene: TRBD1
CDR3aa: CASSRQGAPFGDEQFF

v_gene: TRBV7-9
d_gene: NA
CDR3aa: CASRNGQSATNEKLFF

v_gene: TRBV30
d_gene: NA
CDR3aa: CAWSEGVGNTEAFF

v_gene: TRBV27
d_gene: NA
CDR3aa: CASRIRDMSTDTQYF

v_gene: TRBV2
d_gene: NA
CDR3aa: CASTKQGIDEQFF

v_gene: TRBV12-5
d_gene: NA
CDR3aa: CASGLYRSTFTEAFF

v_gene: TRBV5-6
d_gene: NA
CDR3aa: CASSLASDREWKTDTQYF

v_gene: TRBV2
d_gene: TRBD1
CDR3aa: CASSGTGSKNIQYF

v_gene: TRBV2
d_gene: TRBD1
CDR3aa: CASMTGALFEQYF

v_gene: TRBV4-3
d_gene: NA
CDR3aa: CASSQERDSSYEQYF

v_gene: TRBV4-1
d_gene: NA
CDR3aa: CASSQSTAMSSYEQYF

v_gene: TRBV9
d_gene: NA
CDR3aa: CASSVGGQGNQPQHF

v_gene: TRBV15
d_gene: TRBD1
CDR3aa: CATGTGYQPSNQPQHF

v_gene: TRBV2
d_gene: TRBD2
CDR3aa: CASSDSGRGAEETQYF

v_gene: TRBV30
d_gene: TRBD2
CDR3aa: CALLQRESHEQYF

v_gene: TRBV7-6
d_gene: TRBD1
CDR3aa: CASSLLGTGEGAFF

v_gene: TRBV19
d_gene: TRBD1
CDR3aa: CASTGDRGLMNTEAFF

v_gene: TRBV5-4
d_gene: TRBD2
CDR3aa: CASSLIAGGEETQYF

v_gene: TRBV5-6
d_gene: NA
CDR3aa: CASSFSVTYNEQFF

v_gene: TRBV6-5
d_gene: NA
CDR3aa: CASSYLGGVLEAFF